This T cell receptor (beta chain) was recorded in a study of Tregs in tolerant kidney transplant recipients. Sequencing used immunoSEQ multiplex PCR; TCRdb keeps in-frame clones, though not all of them. Altogether tens of thousands of clones are present, roughly nine tenths being singletons, with the ten largest covering roughly 15%. On this clone: What it recognizes is unknown.

Germline V gene data show CDR1 as LGHNT and CDR2 as FRNRAP. Trimming removed 3 bases from V and 0 bases from J, with 16 bases in between. The CDR3 loop spans 17 amino acids. Study outcomes and limitations: Antigen-driven expansion was suggested because donor-specific Tregs expanded more than all Tregs in tolerant patients. Some patients' samples used different primers over time, so nucleotide sequences weren't comparable.

Mixed chimerism was transient after nonmyeloablative marrow transplants from related graft donors. The chain links TRBV12-5 to TRBJ2-3, with D maybe TRBD2 (5 bases). Sequencing was performed on CD8+ T cells from blood (PBMCs), taken 24 months after the transplant. This TCR derives from a human patient who received a combined kidney and bone marrow transplant. These T cells may partly come from the graft donor. The CDR3 coding sequence is TGTGCTAGTGGTTTCGGGGTAGCTGGGAGAAGCACAGATACGCAGTATTTT. Protein: CASGFGVAGRSTDTQYF.